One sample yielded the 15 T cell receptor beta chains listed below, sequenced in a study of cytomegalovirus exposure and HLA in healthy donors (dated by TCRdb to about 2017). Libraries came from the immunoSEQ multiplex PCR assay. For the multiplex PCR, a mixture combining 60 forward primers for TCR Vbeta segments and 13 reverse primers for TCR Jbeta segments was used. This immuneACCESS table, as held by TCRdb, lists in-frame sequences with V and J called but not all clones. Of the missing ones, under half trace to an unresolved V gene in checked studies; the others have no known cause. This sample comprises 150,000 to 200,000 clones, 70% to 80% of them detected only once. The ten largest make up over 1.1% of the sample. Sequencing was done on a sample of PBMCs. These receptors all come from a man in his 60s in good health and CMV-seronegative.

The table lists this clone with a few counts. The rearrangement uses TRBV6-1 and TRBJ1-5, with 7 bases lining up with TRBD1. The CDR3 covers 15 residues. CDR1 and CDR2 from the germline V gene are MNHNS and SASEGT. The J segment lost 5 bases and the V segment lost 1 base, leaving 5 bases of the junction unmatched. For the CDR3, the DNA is TGTGCCAGCAGTGAAGGGGACAGTGTGGATCAGCCCCAGCATTTT. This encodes CASSEGDSVDQPQHF.

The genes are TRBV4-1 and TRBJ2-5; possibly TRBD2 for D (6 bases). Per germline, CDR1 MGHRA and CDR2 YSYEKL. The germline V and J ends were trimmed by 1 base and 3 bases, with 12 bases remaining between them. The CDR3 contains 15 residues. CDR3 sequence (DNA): TGCGCCAGCAGCCAAGGGCGGGGCGGGGAAGAGACCCAGTACTTC. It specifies CASSQGRGGEETQYF.

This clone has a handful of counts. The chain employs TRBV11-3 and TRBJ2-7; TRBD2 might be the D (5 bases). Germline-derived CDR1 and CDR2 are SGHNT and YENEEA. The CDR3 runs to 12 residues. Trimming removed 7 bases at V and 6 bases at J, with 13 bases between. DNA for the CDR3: TGTGCCAGCACTTACCCCGCGGGCGAGCAGTACTTC. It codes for CASTYPAGEQYF.

DNA of the CDR3: TGTGCCAGCAGCTGGCTAGCGGGAGGGAGAACCGGGGAGCTGTTTTTT. Its protein product is CASSWLAGGRTGELFF. The rearrangement uses TRBV7-2 and TRBJ2-2, with TRBD2 identical over 12 bases. CDR3 length: 16 residues. CDR1 is SGHTA, CDR2 FQGNSA, per germline. With 4 bases clipped from V and 5 bases from J, the junction kept 5 bases outside the gene matches.

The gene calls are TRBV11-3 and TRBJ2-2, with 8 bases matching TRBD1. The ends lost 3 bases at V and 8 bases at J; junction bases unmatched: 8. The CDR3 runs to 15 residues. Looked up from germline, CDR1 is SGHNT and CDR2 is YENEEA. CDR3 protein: CASSFGQGGAGELFF. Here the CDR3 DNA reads TGTGCCAGCAGCTTTGGACAGGGCGGAGCGGGGGAGCTGTTTTTT.

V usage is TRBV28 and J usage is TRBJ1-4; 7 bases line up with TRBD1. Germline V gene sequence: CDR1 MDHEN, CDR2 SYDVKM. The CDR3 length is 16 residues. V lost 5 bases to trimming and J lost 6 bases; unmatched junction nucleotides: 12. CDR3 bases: TGTGCCAGCAGTCCATATGGACAGGATGGGGATGAAAAACTGTTTTTT. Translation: CASSPYGQDGDEKLFF.

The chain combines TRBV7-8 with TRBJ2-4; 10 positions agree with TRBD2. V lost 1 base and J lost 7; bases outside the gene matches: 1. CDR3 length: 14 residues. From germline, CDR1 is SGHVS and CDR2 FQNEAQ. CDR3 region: CASSLEGLANIQYF. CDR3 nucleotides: TGTGCCAGCAGCTTAGAGGGACTAGCGAACATTCAGTACTTC.

This CDR3 reads CASSLAPGQGNEQYF. In DNA form, the CDR3 reads TGTGCCAGCAGCTTAGCGCCGGGACAGGGGAACGAGCAGTACTTC. This rearrangement joins TRBV7-2 to TRBJ2-7; 10 bases agree with TRBD1. The junction had 4 bases not matched to a gene; V was cut back by 0 bases and J by 5 bases. Germline CDR1 and CDR2: SGHTA and FQGNSA. This CDR3 is built from 15 residues.

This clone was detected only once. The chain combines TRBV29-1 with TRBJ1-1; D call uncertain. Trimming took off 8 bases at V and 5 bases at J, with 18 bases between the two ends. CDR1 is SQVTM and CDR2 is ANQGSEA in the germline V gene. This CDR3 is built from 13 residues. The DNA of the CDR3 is TGCAGCCCCGTGATGGAGGGAAGGACTGAAGCTTTCTTT. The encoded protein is CSPVMEGRTEAFF.

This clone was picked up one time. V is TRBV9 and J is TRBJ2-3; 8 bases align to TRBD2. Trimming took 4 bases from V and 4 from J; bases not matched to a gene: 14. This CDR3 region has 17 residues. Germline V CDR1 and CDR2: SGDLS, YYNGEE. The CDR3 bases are TGTGCCAGCAGCCCAGGTACCGGGACTAGTAACTCAGATACGCAGTATTTT. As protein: CASSPGTGTSNSDTQYF.

This CDR3 is CASSRFRGPGDTQYF. Written as DNA, the CDR3 is TGCGCCAGCAGTAGATTCAGGGGGCCAGGGGATACGCAGTATTTT. The chain joins TRBV10-1 to TRBJ2-3; 8 bases are shared with TRBD1. CDR1 WNHNN and CDR2 SYGVQD come from the germline V gene (reference sequence). V dropped 5 bases and J dropped 6; count of bases not matched to a gene: 10. The CDR3 is made up of 15 amino acids.

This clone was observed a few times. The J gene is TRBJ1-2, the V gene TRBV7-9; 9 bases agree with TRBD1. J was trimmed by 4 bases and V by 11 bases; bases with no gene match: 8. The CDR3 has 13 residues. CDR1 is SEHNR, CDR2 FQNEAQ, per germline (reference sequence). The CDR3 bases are TGTGCCTGTACCACAGGGGGCCCCTATGGCTACACCTTC. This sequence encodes CACTTGGPYGYTF.

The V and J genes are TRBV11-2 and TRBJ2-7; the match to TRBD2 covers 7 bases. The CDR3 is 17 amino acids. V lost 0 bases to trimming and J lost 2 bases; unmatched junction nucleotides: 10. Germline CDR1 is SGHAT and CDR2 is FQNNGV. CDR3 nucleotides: TGTGCCAGCAGCTTAGATTGGGCTAGCGGAGGCACCTACGAGCAGTACTTC. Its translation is CASSLDWASGGTYEQYF.

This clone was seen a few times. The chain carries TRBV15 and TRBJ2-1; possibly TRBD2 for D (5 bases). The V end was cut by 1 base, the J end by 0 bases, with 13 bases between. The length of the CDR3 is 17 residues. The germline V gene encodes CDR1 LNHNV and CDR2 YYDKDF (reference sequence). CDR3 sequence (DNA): TGTGCCACCAGCAGAGCCCCCAGCGGTAGCTCCTACAATGAGCAGTTCTTC. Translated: CATSRAPSGSSYNEQFF.

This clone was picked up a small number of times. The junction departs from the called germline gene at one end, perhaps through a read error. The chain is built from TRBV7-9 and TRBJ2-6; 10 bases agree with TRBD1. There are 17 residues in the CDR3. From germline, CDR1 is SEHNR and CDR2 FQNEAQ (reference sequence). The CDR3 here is CSSSLDRGISGANVLTF. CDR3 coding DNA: TGTTCCAGCAGCTTGGACAGGGGGATCTCTGGGGCCAACGTCCTGACTTTC.